These T cell receptor beta chains were read from a single sample in a study of T cells in Graves' hyperthyroidism and ophthalmopathy. TCRdb ran MiXCR on the multiplex PCR reads and lists one entry per CDR3 protein. The sample contains fewer than 650,000 distinct CDR3 sequences, 14% of which appear only once. The specimen was blood. The receptors stem from a woman aged 40 to 55 with Graves' hyperthyroidism. CDR3s include the opening cysteine and the closing phenylalanine or tryptophan. D genes are given only for firm matches. Not every row has a clone size; where given, it reads once, few, many or a size class.

abundance | j_gene | v_gene | d_gene | CDR3aa | CDR3nt
NA | TRBJ1-2 | TRBV4-2 | NA | CASSQDMAGANYGYTF | TGTGCCAGCAGCCAAGATATGGCAGGGGCTAACTATGGCTACACCTTC
few | TRBJ2-2 | TRBV19 | TRBD2 | CASRAGTINTGELFF | TGTGCCAGTAGGGCCGGGACTATTAACACCGGGGAGCTGTTTTTT
few | TRBJ2-2 | TRBV20-1 | TRBD2 | CSARDLAGGSSAGELFF | TGCAGTGCTAGAGATTTGGCGGGAGGGAGCTCCGCCGGGGAGCTGTTTTTT
few | TRBJ2-5 | TRBV7-8 | NA | CAAGKQETQYF | TGTGCCGCGGGTAAACAAGAGACCCAGTACTTC
NA | TRBJ2-1 | TRBV20-1 | TRBD2 | CSARASGRHEQFF | TGCAGTGCTAGGGCTAGCGGGAGACATGAGCAGTTCTTC
many | TRBJ2-7 | TRBV30 | NA | CACKGFESYEQYF | TGTGCCTGTAAGGGGTTTGAGTCCTACGAGCAGTACTTC
many | TRBJ2-7 | TRBV29-1 | TRBD2 | CSVTRALAGQGEQYF | TGCAGCGTTACAAGGGCGCTAGCGGGACAAGGCGAGCAGTACTTC
many | TRBJ1-5 | TRBV6-1 | NA | CASSWIGDSNQPQHF | TGTGCCAGCAGTTGGATTGGAGATAGCAATCAGCCCCAGCATTTT
many | TRBJ1-5 | TRBV18 | NA | CASSPTRAGQPQHF | TGTGCCAGCTCACCTACCAGGGCGGGCCAGCCCCAGCATTTT
few | TRBJ1-5 | TRBV19 | TRBD1 | CASVTGQGSGQPQHF | TGTGCCAGTGTGACGGGACAGGGGTCGGGGCAGCCCCAGCATTTT
few | TRBJ2-3 | TRBV9 | NA | CASSVARGPWTDTQYF | TGTGCCAGCAGCGTAGCTCGGGGACCTTGGACAGATACGCAGTATTTT
NA | TRBJ1-5 | TRBV30 | NA | CAWSPLRGRGNQPQHF | TGTGCCTGGAGCCCTCTCCGGGGTAGGGGCAATCAGCCCCAGCATTTT
NA | TRBJ2-3 | TRBV9 | TRBD1 | CASSATGKTDTQYF | TGTGCCAGCAGCGCGACAGGGAAAACAGATACGCAGTATTTT
few | TRBJ2-6 | TRBV6-1 | TRBD1 | CASSGRDRYSGANVLTF | TGTGCCAGCAGTGGTCGGGACAGATACTCTGGGGCCAACGTCCTGACTTTC
many | TRBJ2-1 | TRBV28 | TRBD1 | CASSEYRGLLDEQFF | TGTGCCAGCAGTGAATACAGGGGCCTCCTAGATGAGCAGTTCTTC
NA | TRBJ1-6 | TRBV3-1 | NA | CASSVTLNNSPLHF | TGTGCCAGCAGCGTTACACTGAATAATTCACCCCTCCACTTT
NA | TRBJ1-2 | TRBV5-1 | NA | CASSLDSGYGYTF | TGCGCCAGCAGCTTGGATTCTGGATATGGCTACACCTTC
few | TRBJ2-1 | TRBV20-1 | NA | CSARSTGRQGWGEQFF | TGCAGTGCTAGATCCACAGGGCGGCAGGGGTGGGGGGAGCAGTTCTTC
NA | TRBJ2-2 | TRBV24-1 | NA | CATSGFWNTGELFF | TGTGCCACCAGTGGATTTTGGAACACCGGGGAGCTGTTTTTT
NA | TRBJ1-2 | TRBV9 | TRBD1 | CASSVEGQGRGYTF | TGTGCCAGCAGCGTAGAGGGACAGGGTCGCGGCTACACCTTC
NA | TRBJ2-3 | TRBV24-1 | TRBD2 | CATSDPLAGELDTQYF | TGTGCCACCAGTGATCCACTAGCGGGAGAGTTAGATACGCAGTATTTT
many | TRBJ1-2 | TRBV28 | TRBD1 | CASSIQQGNYGYTF | TGTGCCAGCAGTATTCAACAGGGGAACTATGGCTACACCTTC
many | TRBJ2-7 | TRBV6-6 | TRBD2 | CASSYSGLAGRLRDEQYF | TGTGCCAGCAGTTACTCGGGACTAGCGGGGCGATTGAGAGACGAGCAGTACTTC
many | TRBJ2-3 | TRBV5-1 | TRBD2 | CASSFGGLAADTQYF | TGCGCCAGCAGCTTCGGGGGACTAGCGGCAGATACGCAGTATTTT
many | TRBJ2-3 | TRBV20-1 | NA | CSAREGGKNTDTQYF | TGCAGTGCTAGAGAAGGCGGGAAAAACACAGATACGCAGTATTTT
NA | TRBJ2-1 | TRBV7-9 | NA | CASSLVEGSNEQFF | TGTGCCAGCAGCTTAGTTGAGGGATCCAATGAGCAGTTCTTC
many | TRBJ2-2 | TRBV12-5 | NA | CASGLDRAETGELFF | TGTGCTAGTGGTTTGGACAGGGCCGAAACCGGGGAGCTGTTTTTT
many | TRBJ2-7 | TRBV13 | TRBD1 | CASSSGQGSSYEQYF | TGTGCCAGCAGCTCGGGACAGGGGTCTTCCTACGAGCAGTACTTC
few | TRBJ1-6 | TRBV18 | NA | CASSPRGDNSPLHF | TGTGCCAGCTCACCTCGAGGGGATAATTCACCCCTCCACTTT
many | TRBJ2-7 | TRBV5-5 | TRBD2 | CASSFSRTSSYEQYF | TGTGCCAGCAGCTTCAGTAGGACTAGCTCCTACGAGCAGTACTTC
NA | TRBJ2-1 | TRBV10-1 | NA | CASSESGTAVSYNEQFF | TGCGCCAGCAGTGAGTCTGGGACGGCGGTCTCCTACAATGAGCAGTTCTTC
NA | TRBJ1-5 | TRBV10-3 | TRBD1 | CAISTTGGNQPQHF | TGTGCCATCAGTACTACAGGGGGCAATCAGCCCCAGCATTTT
few | TRBJ2-5 | TRBV12-3/TRBV12-4 | NA | CASSFILEPQETQYF | TGTGCCAGCAGTTTTATACTAGAGCCCCAAGAGACCCAGTACTTC
many | TRBJ1-5 | TRBV2 | NA | CASSEVMSLNQPQHF | TGTGCCAGCAGTGAAGTGATGAGCCTCAATCAGCCCCAGCATTTT
NA | TRBJ2-2 | TRBV27 | TRBD2 | CASSSGEGTGELFF | TGTGCCAGCTCGTCCGGGGAGGGGACCGGGGAGCTGTTTTTT